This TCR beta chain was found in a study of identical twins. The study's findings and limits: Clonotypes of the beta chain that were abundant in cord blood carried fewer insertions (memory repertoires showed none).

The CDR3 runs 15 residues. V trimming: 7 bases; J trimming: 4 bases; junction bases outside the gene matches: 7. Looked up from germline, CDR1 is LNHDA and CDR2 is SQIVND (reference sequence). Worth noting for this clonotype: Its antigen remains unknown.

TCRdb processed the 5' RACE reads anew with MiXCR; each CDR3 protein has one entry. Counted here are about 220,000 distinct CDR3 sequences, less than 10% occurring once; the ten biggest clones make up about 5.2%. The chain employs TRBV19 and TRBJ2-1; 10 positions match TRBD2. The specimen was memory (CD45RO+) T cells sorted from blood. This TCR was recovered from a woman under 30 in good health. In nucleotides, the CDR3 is TGTGCCAGTAACCTAGCGGGGGCCCCTTACAATGAGCAGTTCTTC. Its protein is CASNLAGAPYNEQFF.